This section outlines one T cell receptor (beta chain) sequence together with its context. These data come from a study of blood T cell repertoires in COVID-19. Study background: Nucleic acid was either cDNA or gDNA, and it came from T cells, B-cell-depleted T cells, or PBMCs.

Sequencing used immunoSEQ multiplex PCR; TCRdb keeps in-frame clones, though not all of them. The sample holds about 250,000 clones; around nine tenths are singletons and the top ten take 1.5% to 2%. The specimen sequenced was peripheral blood. The sequence was collected from a woman in her sixties or seventies who had recovered from COVID-19.

The chain's CDR3 is CASSRQGFAKNIQYF. The DNA for the CDR3 is TGTGCCAGCAGCCGACAGGGTTTTGCCAAAAACATTCAGTACTTC. This chain uses TRBV28 with TRBJ2-4, with TRBD1 identical over 7 bases. From germline, CDR1 is MDHEN and CDR2 SYDVKM. With 6 bases clipped from V and 1 base from J, the junction kept 6 bases outside the gene matches. The CDR3 runs 15 residues.